Below, 29 T cell receptor beta chains from the same sample are listed, as sequenced in a study of shared clonotypes between healthy human individuals. It was CD45RO-negative cells, positively selected for CCR7, that made up naive CD8 cells, with terminally differentiated effector memory CD45RA+ cells excluded. This table comes from immunoSEQ multiplex PCR, and its TCRdb copy is limited to in-frame clones, with some not included. The data show 1.5 million to 2.5 million clones, less than 95% seen once. Sequencing was done on a sample of naive CD8+ T cells sorted from blood. The receptor set was obtained from a young man in good health.

The chain joins TRBV11-2 to TRBJ2-1; 11 bases fit TRBD2. The V gene end was trimmed by 5 bases and the J gene end by 2 bases; junction bases not matched to a gene: 2. The CDR3 loop spans 15 amino acids. Looked up from germline, CDR1 is SGHAT and CDR2 is FQNNGV. CDR3 DNA: TGTGCCAGCAGCGTTAGCGGGGGGGCCTACAATGAGCAGTTCTTC. This translates into CASSVSGGAYNEQFF.

J is TRBJ2-5 and V is TRBV7-6; D may be TRBD2 (7 bases). The last part of the DNA fits TRBJ2-7 better; the J call may be wrong. CDR1 and CDR2 from the germline V gene are SGHVS and FNYEAQ. This CDR3 is 14 amino acids long. CDR3 residues: CASSSGAGGYEQYF. The DNA of the CDR3 is TGTGCCAGCAGCTCAGGGGCCGGGGGGTACGAGCAGTACTTC.

The CDR3, as DNA: TGCGCCAGCAGCCAAGCACTAGGGGAGACCCAGTACTTC. Amino acid sequence: CASSQALGETQYF. J is TRBJ2-5 and V is TRBV4-1; tentative D call: TRBD2 (5 bases). The length of the CDR3 is 13 residues. With 1 base removed from V and 5 bases from J, the gap between germline ends came to 8 bases. Germline V lookup: CDR1 MGHRA, CDR2 YSYEKL.

This clone was detected only once. The sample holds other DNA sequences that translate to the same CDR3. The chain employs TRBV13 and TRBJ2-7; tentatively, D is TRBD2 (6 bases). CDR1 is PRHDT, CDR2 FYEKMQ, per germline (reference sequence). CDR3 length: 14 amino acids. Trimming removed 0 bases at V and 0 bases at J, with 6 bases between. The chain's CDR3 is CASSLGGGSYEQYF. CDR3 bases: TGTGCCAGCAGCTTAGGCGGGGGCTCCTACGAGCAGTACTTC.

The chain uses TRBV7-2 and TRBJ2-7; 7 nucleotides match TRBD2. Per germline, CDR1 SGHTA and CDR2 FQGNSA. With V trimmed by 1 base and J by 7 bases, 10 bases remained unmatched. The CDR3 loop spans 15 amino acids. This CDR3 is CASSLGWEGRGEQYF. The CDR3 region has the DNA TGTGCCAGCAGCTTAGGGTGGGAGGGCCGAGGGGAGCAGTACTTC.

The chain carries TRBV14 and TRBJ1-2, with 9 positions matching TRBD1. Unmatched junction bases numbered 5, after V lost 1 base and J lost 2 bases. CDR1 and CDR2 (germline): SGHDN, FVKESK. The CDR3 contains 16 residues. CDR3 sequence reads: CASSQGVGTGNYGYTF. The CDR3 DNA follows: TGTGCCAGCAGCCAAGGGGTCGGGACAGGGAACTATGGCTACACCTTC.

As to this clone: Other nucleotide sequences from this sample produce the same CDR3. The V and J genes are TRBV30 and TRBJ1-1, with D unresolved. Between the trimmed V and J ends, which lost 2 bases and 4 bases, there was a span of 8 bases. Germline V gene data show CDR1 as GTSNPN and CDR2 as SVGIG (reference sequence). CDR3 length: 12 amino acids. The CDR3 DNA is TGTGCCTGGAGTCCCCTGGGCACTGAAGCTTTCTTT. This encodes CAWSPLGTEAFF.

This clone was seen a single time. This sequence joins TRBV13 and TRBJ1-2, with D hard to call. CDR3 length: 13 residues. CDR1 is PRHDT, CDR2 FYEKMQ, per germline (reference sequence). V was trimmed by 4 bases and J by 3 bases, leaving 9 bases between them. DNA of the CDR3: TGTGCCAGCAGCTCGGCGGGTTACTATGGCTACACCTTC. Its protein product is CASSSAGYYGYTF. Together with reference TRBV13 and TRBJ1-2, the CDR3 gives the full variable domain: AAGVIQSPRHLIKEKRETATLKCYPIPRHDTVYWYQQGPGQDPQFLISFYEKMQSDKGSIPDRFSAQQFSDYHSELNMSSLELGDSALYFCASSSAGYYGYTFGSGTRLTVV.

The genes are TRBV6-6 and TRBJ1-5, with a possible D match to TRBD1 (6 bases). Looked up from germline, CDR1 is MNHNY and CDR2 is SVGAGI (reference sequence). V dropped 2 bases and J dropped 5 bases, with 10 bases sitting between them. CDR3 size: 14 residues. The CDR3 DNA sequence: TGTGCCAGCAGTTACGGGGGGGCGCATCAGCCCCAGCATTTT. This sequence encodes CASSYGGAHQPQHF.

A remark on this clone: In the same sample, other DNA sequences code for this CDR3. V gene TRBV27 combines with J gene TRBJ2-7, with D perhaps TRBD1 (5 bases). The ends were cut back, 1 base at V and 4 bases at J, with 8 bases in the middle. Germline V gene sequence: CDR1 MNHEY, CDR2 SMNVEV (reference sequence). The CDR3 has 13 residues. The CDR3 protein is CASSLYPGYEQYF. The CDR3, as DNA: TGTGCCAGCAGTTTATATCCAGGGTACGAGCAGTACTTC.

This sequence joins TRBV14 and TRBJ2-2, with a tentative D call TRBD1 (5 bases). Germline values: CDR1 SGHDN, CDR2 FVKESK. CDR3 length: 16 residues. Trimming removed 0 bases at V and 1 base at J, with 9 bases between. The CDR3 sequence: CASSQDATVNTGELFF. The CDR3 coding sequence is TGTGCCAGCAGCCAAGATGCGACAGTGAACACCGGGGAGCTGTTTTTT.

This chain connects TRBV2 to TRBJ2-3; 10 nucleotides align to TRBD2. CDR3 length: 18 amino acids. Germline V gene lookup returns CDR1 SNHLY and CDR2 FYNNEI. V lost 2 bases and J lost 4; bases outside the gene matches: 12. The CDR3 DNA follows: TGTGCCAGCAGTGAAAAAGGGCATAGCGGGGGGCAGGCAGATACGCAGTATTTT. Protein sequence: CASSEKGHSGGQADTQYF.

The chain couples TRBV7-9 to TRBJ2-4; D call uncertain. Germline values: CDR1 SEHNR, CDR2 FQNEAQ (reference sequence). This CDR3 is built from 14 residues. The V end lost 4 bases, the J end lost 3 bases, and 10 bases lay between the germline ends. Written as DNA, the CDR3 is TGTGCCAGCAGCTCGACAATTGGCAAAAACATTCAGTACTTC. This codes for CASSSTIGKNIQYF. Variable domain in full (rest from reference TRBV7-9 and TRBJ2-4): DTGVSQNPRHKITKRGQNVTFRCDPISEHNRLYWYRQTLGQGPEFLTYFQNEAQLEKSRLLSDRFSAERPKGSFSTLEIQRTEQGDSAMYLCASSSTIGKNIQYFGAGTRLSVL.

The chain is built from TRBV10-3 and TRBJ2-1; D ambiguous. Trimming took off 3 bases at V and 4 bases at J, with 16 bases between the two ends. This CDR3 region has 16 residues. Germline V CDR1 and CDR2: ENHRY, SYGVKD. The CDR3 nucleotides are TGTGCCATCAGTGATTCGCTCGGTGAGAAATACAATGAGCAGTTCTTC. Protein: CAISDSLGEKYNEQFF.

This chain joins TRBV10-2 and TRBJ2-7; TRBD2 matches 7 bases. This CDR3 has 13 amino acids. Trimming cost V 8 bases and J 2 bases; bases outside gene matches: 6. Germline loops: CDR1 WSHSY, CDR2 SAAADI. The CDR3 DNA sequence: TGCGCCAGCGGAACCGGGACTACCTACGAGCAGTACTTC. This codes for CASGTGTTYEQYF.

The chain joins TRBV28 to TRBJ1-1; TRBD1 matches at 9 bases. CDR3 length equals 18 residues. The V and J ends lost 4 bases and 3 bases, in that order; junction bases with no gene match: 15. CDR1 is MDHEN and CDR2 is SYDVKM in the germline V gene. The CDR3 sequence: CASSSQRGQGGLYTEAFF. The CDR3 nucleotides are TGTGCCAGCAGTTCTCAGCGGGGACAGGGAGGATTATACACTGAAGCTTTCTTT.

This chain links TRBV7-6 with TRBJ2-4, with 7 bases lining up with TRBD1. Unmatched junction bases numbered 9, after V lost 5 bases and J lost 8 bases. CDR3 length: 14 residues. Germline values: CDR1 SGHVS, CDR2 FNYEAQ. CDR3 in DNA: TGTGCCAGCAGCGTCACCACAGGGGTGGACATTCAGTACTTC. Its translation: CASSVTTGVDIQYF.

The chain couples TRBV9 to TRBJ2-5; D remains ambiguous. The V and J ends lost 5 bases and 2 bases respectively, with 13 bases between them. CDR3 size: 14 residues. CDR1 is SGDLS and CDR2 is YYNGEE in the germline V gene. The CDR3 spells CASRVKGQQETQYF. The CDR3 nucleotides are TGTGCCAGCAGAGTTAAAGGGCAGCAAGAGACCCAGTACTTC.

V usage is TRBV4-1 and J usage is TRBJ1-2, with D tentatively TRBD1 (6 bases). V lost 4 bases to trimming and J lost 0 bases, with 9 bases between them. CDR1 is MGHRA and CDR2 is YSYEKL in the germline V gene. The CDR3 runs 14 residues. CDR3 region: CASSPQGTNYGYTF. CDR3 DNA: TGCGCCAGCAGCCCACAGGGAACTAACTATGGCTACACCTTC.

This clone has just one count. The V gene is TRBV28, the J gene TRBJ2-1; TRBD2 matches 8 bases. V lost 5 bases and J lost 2; bases outside the gene matches: 11. The germline gives CDR1 MDHEN, CDR2 SYDVKM. This CDR3 spans 17 amino acids. CDR3 residues: CASSPRGGRGAYNEQFF. In nucleotides, the CDR3 is TGTGCCAGCAGTCCCCGGGGGGGGCGTGGGGCCTACAATGAGCAGTTCTTC.

This rearrangement joins TRBV7-2 to TRBJ2-1; TRBD2 matches at 9 bases. Germline CDR1 SGHTA, CDR2 FQGNSA. The CDR3 totals 16 residues. V gave up 3 bases and J gave up 2 bases; unmatched junction bases: 5. The CDR3 region has the DNA TGTGCCAGCAGCTTGGGCGGGGGGGCACCCTACAATGAGCAGTTCTTC. This sequence encodes CASSLGGGAPYNEQFF.

Details on this clone: This CDR3 is also generated by other DNA sequences in the sample. The rearrangement joins TRBV11-3 to TRBJ2-7, with D unresolved. With 1 base removed from V and 2 bases from J, the gap between germline ends came to 6 bases. The germline gives CDR1 SGHNT, CDR2 YENEEA. The CDR3 extends over 13 amino acids. DNA of the CDR3: TGTGCCAGCAGCTTAGGACTCACCTACGAGCAGTACTTC. This gives the protein CASSLGLTYEQYF. The variable domain in full, completed from reference TRBV11-3 and TRBJ2-7, reads EAGVVQSPRYKIIEKKQPVAFWCNPISGHNTLYWYLQNLGQGPELLIRYENEEAVDDSQLPKDRFSAERLKGVDSTLKIQPAELGDSAVYLCASSLGLTYEQYFGPGTRLTVT.

The chain couples TRBV28 to TRBJ1-6; no firm D call. CDR3 length: 13 amino acids. Trimming stripped 7 bases from V and 8 bases from J, with 12 bases between. Germline CDR1 and CDR2: MDHEN and SYDVKM. CDR3 DNA sequence: TGTGCCAGCACTCTTATAGGGTATTCACCCCTCCACTTT. This sequence encodes CASTLIGYSPLHF.

The V gene is TRBV19, the J gene TRBJ1-1; D unresolved. This CDR3 is built from 13 residues. Trimming removed 6 bases from V and 6 bases from J, with 14 bases in between. The germline V gene encodes CDR1 LNHDA and CDR2 SQIVND (reference sequence). The CDR3 is CASSLGGLAEAFF. As DNA, the CDR3 is TGTGCCAGTAGCCTTGGAGGGTTGGCTGAAGCTTTCTTT.

J is TRBJ2-2 and V is TRBV10-3; 8 bases are shared with TRBD1. Germline V gives CDR1 ENHRY, CDR2 SYGVKD. Trimming at V came to 5 bases and at J to 7 bases, leaving 6 bases not matched to a gene. This CDR3 contains 14 residues. CDR3 in DNA: TGTGCCATCAGTACGGGACAGGCGGGCGGGGAGCTGTTTTTT. It codes for CAISTGQAGGELFF.

J is TRBJ2-1 and V is TRBV7-9; no reliable D call. Trimming shortened V by 1 base and J by 9 bases, and 10 bases separated the two germline ends. Germline lookup yields CDR1 SEHNR and CDR2 FQNEAQ (reference sequence). The CDR3 consists of 13 residues. The chain's CDR3 is CASSLGQVPEQFF. CDR3 sequence (DNA): TGTGCCAGCAGCTTAGGGCAAGTACCTGAGCAGTTCTTC.

This clone was counted once. The chain uses TRBV5-6 and TRBJ2-7; 8 bases are a match to TRBD1. V shed 4 bases, J shed 4 bases, and the junction held 10 bases outside the gene matches. This CDR3 is 15 amino acids long. Germline-derived CDR1 and CDR2 are SGHDT and YYEEEE. The CDR3: CASSPSGTGVYEQYF. The CDR3 region has the DNA TGTGCCAGCAGCCCTTCCGGGACAGGAGTATACGAGCAGTACTTC.

The chain recombines TRBV7-9 with TRBJ2-7; 9 bases are a match to TRBD1. Germline CDR1 is SEHNR and CDR2 is FQNEAQ (reference sequence). With 5 bases clipped from V and 2 bases from J, the junction kept 7 bases outside the gene matches. The CDR3 loop spans 15 amino acids. The CDR3 nucleotides read TGTGCCAGCAGCGCGGGACAGGGCCTGGCCTACGAGCAGTACTTC. Translating gives CASSAGQGLAYEQYF.

The chain couples TRBV9 to TRBJ2-7, with 9 positions matching TRBD1. Looked up from germline, CDR1 is SGDLS and CDR2 is YYNGEE. The CDR3 runs to 15 residues. V dropped 2 bases and J dropped 6; count of bases not matched to a gene: 9. CDR3 bases: TGTGCCAGCAGCGTGTCCGGGACAGGGCTTAGCGAGCAGTACTTC. Amino acids: CASSVSGTGLSEQYF.